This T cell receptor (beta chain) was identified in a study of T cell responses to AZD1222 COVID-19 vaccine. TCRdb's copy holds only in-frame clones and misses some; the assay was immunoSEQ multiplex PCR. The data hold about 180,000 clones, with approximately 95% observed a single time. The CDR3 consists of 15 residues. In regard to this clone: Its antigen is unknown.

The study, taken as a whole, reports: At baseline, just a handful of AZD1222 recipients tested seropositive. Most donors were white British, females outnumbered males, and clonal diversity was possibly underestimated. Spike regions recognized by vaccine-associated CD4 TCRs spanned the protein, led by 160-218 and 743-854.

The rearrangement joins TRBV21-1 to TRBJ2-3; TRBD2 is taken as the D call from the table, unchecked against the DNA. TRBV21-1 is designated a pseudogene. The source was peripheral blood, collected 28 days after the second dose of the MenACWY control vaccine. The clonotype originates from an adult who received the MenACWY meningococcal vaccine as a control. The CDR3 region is CASSKSTSGGAPQYF. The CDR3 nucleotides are TGTGCCAGCAGCAAATCAACCAGCGGGGGGGCCCCGCAGTATTTT.